This TCR beta chain was profiled in a study of T cells in Graves' hyperthyroidism and ophthalmopathy. Study-wide context: Peripheral blood was secured at the point of initial diagnosis, before any treatment.

This clonotype was found many times. Regions amplified from RNA transcripts were the TCR beta CDR3 regions. HTBI primers were the set used in a first-round RT-PCR of the TCR CDR3. TCRdb processed the multiplex PCR reads anew with MiXCR; each CDR3 protein has one entry. Altogether some 320,000 distinct CDR3 sequences are present, roughly 13% being singletons, with the ten largest covering 34%. Germline lookup yields CDR1 SNHLY and CDR2 FYNNEI. V dropped 6 bases and J dropped 2; count of bases not matched to a gene: 9. There are 15 residues in the CDR3. The sample was blood. This receptor was taken from a woman aged 40 to 50 with Graves' ophthalmopathy. The chain joins TRBV2 to TRBJ2-7; the match to TRBD1 covers 8 bases. The CDR3 reads CASRDSIQGAYEQYF. The CDR3 DNA reads TGTGCCAGCAGGGATAGCATACAGGGGGCCTACGAGCAGTACTTC.